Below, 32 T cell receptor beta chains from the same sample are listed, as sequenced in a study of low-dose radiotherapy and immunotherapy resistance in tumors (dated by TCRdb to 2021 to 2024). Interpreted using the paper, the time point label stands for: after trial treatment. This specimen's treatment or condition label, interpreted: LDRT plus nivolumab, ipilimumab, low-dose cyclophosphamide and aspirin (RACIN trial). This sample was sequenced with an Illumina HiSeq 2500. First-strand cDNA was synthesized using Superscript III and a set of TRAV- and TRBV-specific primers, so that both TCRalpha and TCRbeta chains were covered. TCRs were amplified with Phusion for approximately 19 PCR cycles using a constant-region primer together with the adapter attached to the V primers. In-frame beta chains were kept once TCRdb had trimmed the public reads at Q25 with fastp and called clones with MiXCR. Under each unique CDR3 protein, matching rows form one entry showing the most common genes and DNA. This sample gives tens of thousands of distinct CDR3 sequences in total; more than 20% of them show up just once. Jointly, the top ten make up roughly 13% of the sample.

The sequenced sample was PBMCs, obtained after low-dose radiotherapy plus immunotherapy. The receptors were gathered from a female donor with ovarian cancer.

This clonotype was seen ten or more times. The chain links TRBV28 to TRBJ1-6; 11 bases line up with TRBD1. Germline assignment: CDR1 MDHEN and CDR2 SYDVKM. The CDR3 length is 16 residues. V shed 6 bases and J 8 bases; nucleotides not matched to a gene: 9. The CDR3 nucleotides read TGTGCCAGCAGCAAGGACAGGGGGCGATTTGATTCACCCCTCCACTTT. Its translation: CASSKDRGRFDSPLHF. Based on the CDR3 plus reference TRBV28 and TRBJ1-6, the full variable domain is DVKVTQSSRYLVKRTGEKVFLECVQDMDHENMFWYRQDPGLGLRLIYFSYDVKMKEKGDIPEGYSVSREKKERFSLILESASTNQTSMYLCASSKDRGRFDSPLHFGNGTRLTVT.

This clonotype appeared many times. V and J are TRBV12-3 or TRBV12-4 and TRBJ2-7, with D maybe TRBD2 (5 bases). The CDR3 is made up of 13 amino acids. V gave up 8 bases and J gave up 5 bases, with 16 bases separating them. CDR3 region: CASGTGIGHEQYF. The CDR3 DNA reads TGTGCCAGCGGCACCGGGATCGGCCACGAGCAGTACTTC.

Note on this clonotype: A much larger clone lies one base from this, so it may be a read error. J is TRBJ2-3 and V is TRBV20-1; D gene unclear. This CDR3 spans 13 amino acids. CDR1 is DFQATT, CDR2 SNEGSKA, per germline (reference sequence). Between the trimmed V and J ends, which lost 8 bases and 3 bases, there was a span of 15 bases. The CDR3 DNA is TGCAGTACTATCAATGCTAGGACAGATACGCAGTATTTT. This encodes CSTINARTDTQYF.

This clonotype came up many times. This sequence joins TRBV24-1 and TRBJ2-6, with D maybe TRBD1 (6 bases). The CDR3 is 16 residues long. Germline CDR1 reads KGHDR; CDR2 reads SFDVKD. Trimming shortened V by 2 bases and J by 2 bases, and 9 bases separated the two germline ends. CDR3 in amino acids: CATSDYTGTGANVLTF. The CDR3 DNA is TGTGCCACCAGTGATTACACAGGGACTGGGGCCAACGTCCTGACTTTC.

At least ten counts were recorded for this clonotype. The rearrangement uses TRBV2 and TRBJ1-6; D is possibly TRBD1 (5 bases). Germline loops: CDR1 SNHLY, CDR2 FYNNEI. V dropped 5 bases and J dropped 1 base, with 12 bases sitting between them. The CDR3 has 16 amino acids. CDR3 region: CASSNPQGSYNSPLHF. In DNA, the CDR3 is TGTGCCAGCAGTAATCCCCAGGGTTCCTATAATTCACCCCTCCACTTT.

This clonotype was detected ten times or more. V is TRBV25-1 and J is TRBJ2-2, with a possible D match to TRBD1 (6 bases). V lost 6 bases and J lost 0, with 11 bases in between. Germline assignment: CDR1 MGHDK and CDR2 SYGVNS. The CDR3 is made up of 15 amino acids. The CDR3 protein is CASSLTGANTGELFF. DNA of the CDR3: TGTGCCAGCAGCTTGACAGGAGCGAACACCGGGGAGCTGTTTTTT. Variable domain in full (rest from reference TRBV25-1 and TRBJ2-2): EADIYQTPRYLVIGTGKKITLECSQTMGHDKMYWYQQDPGMELHLIHYSYGVNSTEKGDLSSESTVSRIRTEHFPLTLESARPSHTSQYLCASSLTGANTGELFFGEGSRLTVL.

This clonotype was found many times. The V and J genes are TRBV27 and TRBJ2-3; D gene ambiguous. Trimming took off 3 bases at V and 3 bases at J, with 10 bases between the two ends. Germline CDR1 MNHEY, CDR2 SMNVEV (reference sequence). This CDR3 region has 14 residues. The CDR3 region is CASSFREYTDTQYF. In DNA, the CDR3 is TGTGCCAGCAGTTTTAGAGAGTATACAGATACGCAGTATTTT.

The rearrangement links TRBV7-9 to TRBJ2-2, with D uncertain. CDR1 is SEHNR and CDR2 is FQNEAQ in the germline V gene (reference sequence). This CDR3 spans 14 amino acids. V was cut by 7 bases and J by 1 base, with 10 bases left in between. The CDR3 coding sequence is TGTGCCAGCAACCGACACCGGAACACCGGGGAGCTGTTTTTT. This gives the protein CASNRHRNTGELFF.

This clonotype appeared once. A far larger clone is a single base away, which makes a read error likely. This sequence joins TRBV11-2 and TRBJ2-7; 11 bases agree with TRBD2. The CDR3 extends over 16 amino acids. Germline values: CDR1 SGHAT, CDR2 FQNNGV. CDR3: CASSLAISGRAYEQYF. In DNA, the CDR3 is TGTGCCAGCAGCTTAGCCATTAGCGGGAGGGCCTATGAGCAGTACTTC.

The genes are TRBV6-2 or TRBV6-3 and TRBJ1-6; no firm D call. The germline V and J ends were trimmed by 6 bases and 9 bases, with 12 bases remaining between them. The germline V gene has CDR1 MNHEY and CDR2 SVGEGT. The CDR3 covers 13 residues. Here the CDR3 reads CASRGSYGSPLHF. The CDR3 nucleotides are TGTGCCAGCAGAGGTAGCTACGGTTCACCCCTCCACTTT.

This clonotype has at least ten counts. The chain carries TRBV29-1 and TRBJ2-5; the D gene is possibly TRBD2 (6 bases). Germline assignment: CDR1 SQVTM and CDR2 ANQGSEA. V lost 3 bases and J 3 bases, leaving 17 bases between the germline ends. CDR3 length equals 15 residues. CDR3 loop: CSVDEGMGGKETQYF. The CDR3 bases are TGCAGCGTTGACGAGGGAATGGGGGGAAAAGAGACCCAGTACTTC.

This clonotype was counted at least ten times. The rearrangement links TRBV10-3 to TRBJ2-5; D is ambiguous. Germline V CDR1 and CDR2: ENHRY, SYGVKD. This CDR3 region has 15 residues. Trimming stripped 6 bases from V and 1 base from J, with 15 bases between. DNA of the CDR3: TGTGCCATCAGGTTTAGTGATAGGAGCCAAGAGACCCAGTACTTC. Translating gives CAIRFSDRSQETQYF.

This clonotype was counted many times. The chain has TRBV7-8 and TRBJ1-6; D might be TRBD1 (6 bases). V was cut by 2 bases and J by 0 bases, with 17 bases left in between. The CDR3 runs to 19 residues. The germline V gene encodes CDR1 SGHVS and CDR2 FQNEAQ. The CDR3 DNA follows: TGTGCCAGCAGCTTAATTGTGCGGGACACGAGCTCCTATAATTCACCCCTCCACTTT. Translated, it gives CASSLIVRDTSSYNSPLHF. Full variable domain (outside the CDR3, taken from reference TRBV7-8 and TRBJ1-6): GAGVSQSPRYKVAKRGQDVALRCDPISGHVSLFWYQQALGQGPEFLTYFQNEAQLDKSGLPSDRFFAERPEGSVSTLKIQRTQQEDSAVYLCASSLIVRDTSSYNSPLHFGNGTRLTVT.

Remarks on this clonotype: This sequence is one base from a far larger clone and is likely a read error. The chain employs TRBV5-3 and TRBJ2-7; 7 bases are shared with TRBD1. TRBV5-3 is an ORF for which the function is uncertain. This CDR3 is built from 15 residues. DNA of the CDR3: TGTGCCAGCAGCTTGGCCCCAGGGGGTTACAATGAGCAGTACTTC. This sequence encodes CASSLAPGGYNEQYF.

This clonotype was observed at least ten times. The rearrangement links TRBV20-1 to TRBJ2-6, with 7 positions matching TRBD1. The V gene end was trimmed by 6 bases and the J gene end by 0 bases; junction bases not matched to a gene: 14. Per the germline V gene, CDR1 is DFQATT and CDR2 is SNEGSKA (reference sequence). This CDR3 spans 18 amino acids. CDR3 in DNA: TGCAGTGCGCCCGGGCCGGGACAGCTTAGCTCTGGGGCCAACGTCCTGACTTTC. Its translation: CSAPGPGQLSSGANVLTF.

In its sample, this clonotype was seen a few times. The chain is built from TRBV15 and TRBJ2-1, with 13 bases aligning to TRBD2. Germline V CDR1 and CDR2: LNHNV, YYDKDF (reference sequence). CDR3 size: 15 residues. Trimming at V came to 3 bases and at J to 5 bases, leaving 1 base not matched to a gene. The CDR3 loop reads CATSSGTSGNNEQFF. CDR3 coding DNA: TGTGCCACCAGCAGTGGGACTAGCGGGAACAATGAGCAGTTCTTC.

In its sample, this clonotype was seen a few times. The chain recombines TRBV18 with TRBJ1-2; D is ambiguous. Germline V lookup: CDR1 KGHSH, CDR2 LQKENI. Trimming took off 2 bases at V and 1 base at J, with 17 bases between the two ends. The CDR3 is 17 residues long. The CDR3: CASSPTASNGGNYGYTF. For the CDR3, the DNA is TGTGCCAGCTCACCAACAGCTAGTAACGGCGGTAACTATGGCTACACCTTC.

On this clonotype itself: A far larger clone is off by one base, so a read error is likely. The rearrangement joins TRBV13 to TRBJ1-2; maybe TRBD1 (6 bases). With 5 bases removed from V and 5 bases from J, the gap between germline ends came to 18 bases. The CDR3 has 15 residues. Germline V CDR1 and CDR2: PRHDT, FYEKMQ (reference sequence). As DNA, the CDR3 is TGTGCCAGCAGCCTATCTCGGACAGTGGCGTATGGCTACACCTTC. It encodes CASSLSRTVAYGYTF.

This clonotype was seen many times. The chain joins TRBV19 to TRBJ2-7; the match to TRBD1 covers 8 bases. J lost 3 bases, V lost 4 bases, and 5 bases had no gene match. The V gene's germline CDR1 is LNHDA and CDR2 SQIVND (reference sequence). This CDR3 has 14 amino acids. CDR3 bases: TGTGCCAGTAGTAGTGGGACAGGAATCTACGAGCAGTACTTC. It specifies CASSSGTGIYEQYF.

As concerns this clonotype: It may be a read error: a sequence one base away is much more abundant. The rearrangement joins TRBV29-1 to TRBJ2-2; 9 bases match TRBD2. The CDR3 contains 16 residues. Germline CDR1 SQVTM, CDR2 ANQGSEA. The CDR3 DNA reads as TGCAGAGTTGGCCTAGCGGGGTTCGCGAACACCGGGGAGCTGTTTTTT. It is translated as CRVGLAGFANTGELFF.

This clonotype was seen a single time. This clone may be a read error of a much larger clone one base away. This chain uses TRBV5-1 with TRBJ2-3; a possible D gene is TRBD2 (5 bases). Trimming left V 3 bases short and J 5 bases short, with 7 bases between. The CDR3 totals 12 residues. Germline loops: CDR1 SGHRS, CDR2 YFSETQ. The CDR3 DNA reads TGCGCCAGCAGCTCGGAGGTAGATACGCAGTATTTT. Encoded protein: CASSSEVDTQYF.

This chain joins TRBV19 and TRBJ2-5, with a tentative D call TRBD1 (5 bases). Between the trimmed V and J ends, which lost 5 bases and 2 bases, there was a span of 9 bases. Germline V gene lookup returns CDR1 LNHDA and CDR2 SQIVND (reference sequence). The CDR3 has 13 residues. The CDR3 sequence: CASSERQQETQYF. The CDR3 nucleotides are TGTGCCAGTAGTGAACGACAGCAAGAGACCCAGTACTTC. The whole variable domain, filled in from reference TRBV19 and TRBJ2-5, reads DGGITQSPKYLFRKEGQNVTLSCEQNLNHDAMYWYRQDPGQGLRLIYYSQIVNDFQKGDIAEGYSVSREKKESFPLTVTSAQKNPTAFYLCASSERQQETQYFGPGTRLLVL.

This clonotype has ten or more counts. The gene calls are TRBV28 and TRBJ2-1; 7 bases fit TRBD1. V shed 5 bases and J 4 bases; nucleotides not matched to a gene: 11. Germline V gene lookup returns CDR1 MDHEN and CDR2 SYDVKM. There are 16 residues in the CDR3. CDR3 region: CASSTSGTETYNEQFF. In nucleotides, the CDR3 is TGTGCCAGCAGTACTTCCGGGACAGAGACTTACAATGAGCAGTTCTTC.

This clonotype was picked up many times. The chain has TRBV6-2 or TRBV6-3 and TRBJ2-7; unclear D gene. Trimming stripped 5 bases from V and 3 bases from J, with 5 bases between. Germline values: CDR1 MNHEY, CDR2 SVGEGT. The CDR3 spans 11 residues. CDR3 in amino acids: CASSGIYEQYF. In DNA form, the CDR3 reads TGTGCCAGCAGTGGGATCTACGAGCAGTACTTC.

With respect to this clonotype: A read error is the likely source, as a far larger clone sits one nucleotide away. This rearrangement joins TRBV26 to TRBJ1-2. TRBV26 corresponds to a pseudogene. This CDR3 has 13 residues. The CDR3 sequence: CASEGNPNYGYAF. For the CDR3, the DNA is TGTGCCAGCGAGGGAAACCCCAACTATGGCTACGCCTTC.

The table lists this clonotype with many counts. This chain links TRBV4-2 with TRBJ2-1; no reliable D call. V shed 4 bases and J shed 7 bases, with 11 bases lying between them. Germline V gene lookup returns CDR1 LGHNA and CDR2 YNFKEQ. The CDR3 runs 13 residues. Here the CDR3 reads CASSPTIGNEQFF. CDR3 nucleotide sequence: TGTGCCAGCAGCCCGACCATCGGGAATGAGCAGTTCTTC.

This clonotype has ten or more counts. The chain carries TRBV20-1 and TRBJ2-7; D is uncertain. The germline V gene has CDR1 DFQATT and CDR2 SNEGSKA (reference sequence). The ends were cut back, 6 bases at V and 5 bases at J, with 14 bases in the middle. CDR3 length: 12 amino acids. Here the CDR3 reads CSASFRRDEQYF. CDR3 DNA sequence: TGCAGTGCATCATTCAGGAGAGACGAGCAGTACTTC.

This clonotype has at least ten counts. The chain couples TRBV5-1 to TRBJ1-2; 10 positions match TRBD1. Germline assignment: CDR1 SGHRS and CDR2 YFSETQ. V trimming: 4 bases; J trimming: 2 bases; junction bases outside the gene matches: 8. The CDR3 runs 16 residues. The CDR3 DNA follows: TGCGCCAGCAGCCCGGGGGACAGGGGCGCCAACTATGGCTACACCTTC. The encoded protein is CASSPGDRGANYGYTF.

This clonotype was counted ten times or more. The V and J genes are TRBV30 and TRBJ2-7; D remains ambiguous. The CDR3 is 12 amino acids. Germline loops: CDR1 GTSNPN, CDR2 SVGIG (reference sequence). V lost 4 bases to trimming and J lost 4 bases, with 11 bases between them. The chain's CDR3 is CAWKKAYYEQYF. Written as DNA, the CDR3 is TGTGCCTGGAAAAAAGCGTATTACGAGCAGTACTTC.

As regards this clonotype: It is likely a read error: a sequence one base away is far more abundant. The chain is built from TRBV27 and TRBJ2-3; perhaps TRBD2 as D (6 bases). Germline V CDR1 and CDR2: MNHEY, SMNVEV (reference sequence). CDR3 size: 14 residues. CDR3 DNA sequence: TGTGCCACCAGTGACTCGCGGGGAGTAGATACGCAGTATTTT. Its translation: CATSDSRGVDTQYF.

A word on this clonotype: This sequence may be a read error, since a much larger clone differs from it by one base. CDR3 sequence reads: CSADLGRCTDTQYF. CDR3 DNA sequence: TGCAGCGCAGACTTAGGCAGATGCACAGATACGCAGTATTTT. The V call is TRBV29-1, the J call TRBJ2-3, with unresolved D. With 7 bases removed from V and 1 base from J, the gap between germline ends came to 15 bases. This CDR3 has 14 amino acids. Germline values: CDR1 SQVTM, CDR2 ANQGSEA.

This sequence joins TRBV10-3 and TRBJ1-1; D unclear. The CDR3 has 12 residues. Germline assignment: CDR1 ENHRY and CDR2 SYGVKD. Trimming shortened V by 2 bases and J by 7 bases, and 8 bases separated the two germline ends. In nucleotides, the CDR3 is TGTGCCATCAGTGAGCCAGGCGATGAAGCTTTCTTT. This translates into CAISEPGDEAFF.